Described below is a single TCR beta chain sequence and its context. Its antigen is currently unknown. The sample carries other DNA sequences with the same CDR3. The CDR3 length is 13 residues. V lost 3 bases to trimming and J lost 4 bases, with 6 bases between them. The germline V gene encodes CDR1 MNHEY and CDR2 SMNVEV (reference sequence). This record comes from a study of siplizumab effects on memory and regulatory T cells. Measured with immunoSEQ multiplex PCR; TCRdb has only the in-frame clones, and not every one. The sample includes approximately 50,000 clones, over 90% seen only once; the top ten take roughly 15%. General study findings and limits: Poor capture below about 10^-5 frequency left most alloreactive clones unmapped to unstimulated subsets.

The V and J genes are TRBV27 and TRBJ2-2; D ambiguous. The TCR originated in a human donor in good health. The sample was CD8+ T cells sorted from blood. The CDR3: CASSLLSTGELFF. DNA for the CDR3: TGTGCCAGCAGTTTGCTGAGCACCGGGGAGCTGTTTTTT.